Listed below are T cell receptor beta chains from one sample, sequenced in a study of naive and memory T cell subsets. TCRdb reprocessed the UMI-ligation and nested PCR reads via MiXCR and lists one record per CDR3 protein. The table lists 95,000 to 110,000 distinct CDR3 sequences, roughly 15% of them singletons. Sequenced sample: naive CD8+ T cells from blood. The receptor set was obtained from a human donor in good health. Both conserved end residues are part of each CDR3. Fields, in order: D gene, J gene, clone size, V gene, CDR3 protein, CDR3 DNA. A D gene is named only where the DNA matches it firmly. Only part of the rows carry a size: once, few, many, or a class if the clone is expanded.

TRBD2 | TRBJ2-3 | few | TRBV5-1 | CASSLHSGGLSTDTQYF | TGCGCCAGCAGCTTGCATAGCGGGGGCCTAAGCACAGATACGCAGTATTTT
. | TRBJ2-3 | few | TRBV29-1 | CSVAASPSTDTQYF | TGCAGCGTTGCGGCCAGCCCTAGCACAGATACGCAGTATTTT
TRBD2 | TRBJ2-3 | . | TRBV6-7 | CASSYTTSGTDTQYF | TGTGCCAGCAGTTACACAACTAGCGGCACAGATACGCAGTATTTT
TRBD2 | TRBJ2-5 | few | TRBV7-8 | CASNGQLERGETQYF | TGTGCCAGCAACGGACAGCTAGAGCGGGGGGAGACCCAGTACTTC
. | TRBJ2-6 | . | TRBV15 | CATSSDRGGSSGANVLTF | TGTGCCACCAGCTCAGACAGGGGAGGGAGCTCTGGGGCCAACGTCCTGACTTTC
TRBD1 | TRBJ2-1 | . | TRBV29-1 | CSVDHPTGDNEQFF | TGCAGCGTTGATCACCCCACAGGGGACAATGAGCAGTTCTTC
TRBD1 | TRBJ2-3 | many | TRBV10-3 | CASGTGATDTQYF | TGTGCCTCGGGGACAGGGGCCACAGATACGCAGTATTTT
. | TRBJ2-7 | few | TRBV7-9 | CASIPLTARLSYEQYF | TGTGCCAGCATCCCCCTGACTGCCCGGCTCTCCTACGAGCAGTACTTC
. | TRBJ2-1 | . | TRBV12-3/TRBV12-4 | CASSATGLYYNEQFF | TGTGCCAGCAGTGCTACGGGACTTTACTACAATGAGCAGTTCTTC
TRBD1 | TRBJ2-3 | few | TRBV6-5 | CASSYLENFRDSQSTDTQYF | TGTGCCAGCAGTTACCTAGAGAACTTCCGGGACAGCCAAAGCACAGATACGCAGTATTTT
. | TRBJ1-2 | . | TRBV9 | CASSVNRVLDYGYTF | TGTGCCAGCAGCGTAAACAGGGTTTTAGACTATGGCTACACCTTC
. | TRBJ2-2 | many | TRBV4-3 | CASSQDLGDWEAGELFF | TGCGCCAGCAGCCAAGACCTTGGAGATTGGGAGGCCGGGGAGCTGTTTTTT
. | TRBJ1-2 | many | TRBV19 | CASSIFGGDTNGYTF | TGTGCCAGTAGTATTTTCGGAGGGGACACCAATGGCTACACCTTC
TRBD1 | TRBJ2-7 | . | TRBV7-4 | CASSFHSWTGGNGQYF | TGTGCCAGCAGCTTCCACTCGTGGACAGGGGGCAACGGGCAGTACTTC
. | TRBJ2-5 | many | TRBV11-3 | CASSLGGGLKETQYF | TGTGCCAGCAGCTTAGGCGGGGGCCTTAAAGAGACCCAGTACTTC
. | TRBJ2-5 | once | TRBV10-3 | CAIRETGYQETQYF | TGTGCCATCAGGGAAACAGGGTACCAAGAGACCCAGTACTTC
. | TRBJ2-1 | many | TRBV4-3 | CASSQEVGREQFF | TGCGCCAGCAGCCAAGAAGTGGGGAGGGAGCAGTTCTTC
TRBD1 | TRBJ2-7 | few | TRBV7-8 | CASSLIQGAGEQYF | TGTGCCAGCAGCTTGATACAGGGGGCAGGGGAGCAGTACTTC
TRBD1 | TRBJ1-2 | . | TRBV20-1 | CSANVPGQGIYGYTF | TGCAGTGCTAACGTCCCGGGACAGGGAATCTATGGCTACACCTTC
. | TRBJ2-2 | . | TRBV3-1 | CASSQGRGAWAGELFF | TGTGCCAGCAGCCAAGGGAGGGGGGCCTGGGCCGGGGAGCTGTTTTTT
TRBD1 | TRBJ1-2 | many | TRBV20-1 | CSARTGEGYTF | TGCAGTGCTAGAACAGGGGAGGGCTACACCTTC
. | TRBJ2-7 | . | TRBV9 | CASSAGDGYEQYF | TGTGCCAGCAGTGCAGGGGATGGATACGAGCAGTACTTC
. | TRBJ2-1 | many | TRBV12-3/TRBV12-4 | CASSWASSNEQFF | TGTGCCAGCAGTTGGGCTAGCTCCAATGAGCAGTTCTTC
. | TRBJ1-2 | . | TRBV6-5 | CASSYQEAGYGYTF | TGTGCCAGCAGTTACCAGGAAGCGGGCTATGGCTACACCTTC
. | TRBJ2-3 | many | TRBV29-1 | CSVEVAAVTSTDTQYF | TGCAGCGTTGAGGTTGCGGCCGTAACTAGCACAGATACGCAGTATTTT
. | TRBJ2-2 | few | TRBV5-6 | CASSLLGGELFF | TGTGCCAGCAGCTTACTCGGCGGGGAGCTGTTTTTT
. | TRBJ2-1 | few | TRBV25-1 | CASSEPFNEQFF | TGTGCCAGCAGTGAGCCCTTCAATGAGCAGTTCTTC
. | TRBJ2-3 | few | TRBV5-6 | CASNSGVDTQYF | TGTGCCAGCAACTCGGGCGTAGATACGCAGTATTTT
. | TRBJ1-1 | many | TRBV30 | CAWSVRRGAFF | TGTGCCTGGAGTGTACGTCGCGGAGCTTTCTTT
. | TRBJ2-1 | few | TRBV20-1 | CSARVLEPGRVGEQFF | TGCAGTGCTAGAGTCTTGGAACCCGGACGGGTCGGGGAGCAGTTCTTC
. | TRBJ2-7 | many | TRBV20-1 | CSAQSIQGRHSYEQYF | TGCAGTGCCCAATCAATACAAGGACGCCACTCCTACGAGCAGTACTTC
. | TRBJ2-1 | . | TRBV12-3/TRBV12-4 | CASSLSNGNNEQFF | TGTGCCAGCAGTTTGAGCAACGGGAACAATGAGCAGTTCTTC
. | TRBJ2-3 | many | TRBV30 | CAWVRGTDTQYF | TGTGCCTGGGTACGGGGAACAGATACGCAGTATTTT
TRBD1 | TRBJ2-5 | . | TRBV6-6 | CASSWTLMGQKETQYF | TGTGCCAGCAGCTGGACCCTAATGGGACAGAAAGAGACCCAGTACTTC
. | TRBJ2-4 | . | TRBV28 | CASSFLGAKNIQYF | TGTGCCAGCAGTTTTCTGGGGGCCAAAAACATTCAGTACTTC
. | TRBJ2-1 | few | TRBV10-3 | CAISEGGVEQFF | TGTGCCATCAGTGAAGGAGGGGTGGAGCAGTTCTTC
. | TRBJ2-3 | . | TRBV7-3 | CASSLTVTRNTDTQYF | TGTGCCAGCAGCTTAACGGTTACCCGGAACACAGATACGCAGTATTTT
. | TRBJ2-7 | many | TRBV9 | CASRPTDSSYEQYF | TGTGCCAGCAGACCAACGGACAGCTCCTACGAGCAGTACTTC
TRBD1 | TRBJ1-3 | . | TRBV28 | CASSIGTEGGNTIYF | TGTGCCAGCAGTATCGGGACAGAGGGTGGAAACACCATATATTTT
TRBD1 | TRBJ1-1 | few | TRBV7-9 | CASSLALGQGGAEAFF | TGTGCCAGCAGCTTAGCTCTCGGACAGGGGGGTGCTGAAGCTTTCTTT
. | TRBJ1-2 | . | TRBV6-2/TRBV6-3 | CDSSYSKRDGYTF | TGTGACAGCAGTTACTCGAAGAGGGATGGCTACACCTTC
TRBD1 | TRBJ2-7 | . | TRBV6-2/TRBV6-3 | CASRGQLYEQYF | TGTGCCAGCAGGGGACAGCTCTACGAGCAGTACTTC
TRBD1 | TRBJ1-1 | many | TRBV7-9 | CASSLRDRKTDGEAFF | TGTGCCAGCAGTCTCCGGGACAGGAAGACGGACGGTGAAGCTTTCTTT
. | TRBJ2-3 | few | TRBV6-5 | CASRRPGSRNTDTQYF | TGTGCCAGCAGGCGCCCCGGGAGCAGAAACACAGATACGCAGTATTTT
. | TRBJ2-5 | once | TRBV6-6 | CASSYGGEETQYF | TGTGCCAGCAGTTACGGCGGGGAAGAGACCCAGTACTTC
. | TRBJ2-1 | few | TRBV15 | CATHLRGSYNEQFF | TGTGCCACCCACTTGAGGGGCTCCTACAATGAGCAGTTCTTC
. | TRBJ2-1 | . | TRBV7-3 | CASSLGWGEQFF | TGTGCCAGCAGCTTAGGTTGGGGTGAGCAGTTCTTC